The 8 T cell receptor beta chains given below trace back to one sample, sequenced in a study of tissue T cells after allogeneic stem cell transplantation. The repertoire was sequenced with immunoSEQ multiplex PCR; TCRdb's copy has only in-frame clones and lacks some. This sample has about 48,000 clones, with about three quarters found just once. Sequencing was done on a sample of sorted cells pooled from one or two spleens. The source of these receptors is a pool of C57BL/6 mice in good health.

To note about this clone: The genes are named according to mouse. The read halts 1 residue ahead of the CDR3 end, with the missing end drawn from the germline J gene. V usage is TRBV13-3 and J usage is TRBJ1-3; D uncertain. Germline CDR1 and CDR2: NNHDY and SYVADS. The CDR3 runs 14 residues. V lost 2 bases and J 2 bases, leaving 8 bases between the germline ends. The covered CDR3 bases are TGTGCCAGCAGTGACCGAAGGGCTGGAAATACGCTCTAT. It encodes CASSDRRAGNTLY. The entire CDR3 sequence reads CASSDRRAGNTLYF. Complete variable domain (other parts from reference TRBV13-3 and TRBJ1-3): EAAVTQSPRSKVAVTGGKVTLSCHQTNNHDYMYWYRQDTGHGLRLIHYSYVADSTEKGDIPDGYKASRPSQENFSLILELASLSQTAVYFCASSDRRAGNTLYFGEGSRLIVV.

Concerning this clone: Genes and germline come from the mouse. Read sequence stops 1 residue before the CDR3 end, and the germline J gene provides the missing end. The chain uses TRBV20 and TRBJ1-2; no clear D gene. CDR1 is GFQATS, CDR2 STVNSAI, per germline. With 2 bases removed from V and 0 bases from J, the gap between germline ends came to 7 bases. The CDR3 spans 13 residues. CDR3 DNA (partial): TGTGGTGCTAGGCCTACAGCAAACTCCGACTACACC. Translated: CGARPTANSDYT. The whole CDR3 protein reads CGARPTANSDYTF.

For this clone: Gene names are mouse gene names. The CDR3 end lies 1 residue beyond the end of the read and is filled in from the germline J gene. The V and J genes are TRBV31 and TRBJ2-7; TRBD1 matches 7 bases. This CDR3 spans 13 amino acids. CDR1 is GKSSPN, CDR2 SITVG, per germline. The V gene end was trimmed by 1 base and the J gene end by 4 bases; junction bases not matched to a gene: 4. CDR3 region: CAWSRRDRYEQYF. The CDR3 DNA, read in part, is TGTGCCTGGAGTCGCCGGGACAGATATGAACAGTAC.

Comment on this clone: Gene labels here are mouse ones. The CDR3 reads CASSPDSSQNTLYF. The sequenced part of the CDR3 DNA is TGTGCCAGCAGTCCCGACAGTAGTCAAAACACCTTGTAC. This chain connects TRBV19 to TRBJ2-4; TRBD1 is a possible D gene (5 bases). With the read ending 1 residue before the CDR3 end, the germline J gene is used to fill in that end. The ends were cut back, 4 bases at V and 0 bases at J, with 9 bases in the middle. The CDR3 sequence is 14 residues long. Germline V gene sequence: CDR1 FNHDT, CDR2 SITEND (reference sequence).

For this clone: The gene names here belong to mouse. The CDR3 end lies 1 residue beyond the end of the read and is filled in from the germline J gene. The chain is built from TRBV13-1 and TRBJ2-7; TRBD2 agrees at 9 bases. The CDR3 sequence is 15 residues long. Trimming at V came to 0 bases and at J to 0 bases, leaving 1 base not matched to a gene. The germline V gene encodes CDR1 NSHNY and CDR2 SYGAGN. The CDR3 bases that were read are TGTGCCAGCAGTGATGACTGGGGGGCCTCCTATGAACAGTAC. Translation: CASSDDWGASYEQY. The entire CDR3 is CASSDDWGASYEQYF.

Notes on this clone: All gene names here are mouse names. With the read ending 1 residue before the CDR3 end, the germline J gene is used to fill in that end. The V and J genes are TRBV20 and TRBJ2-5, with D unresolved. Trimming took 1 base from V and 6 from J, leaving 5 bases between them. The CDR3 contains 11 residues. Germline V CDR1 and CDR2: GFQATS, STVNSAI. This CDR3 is CGARVRDTQYF. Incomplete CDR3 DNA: TGTGGTGCTAGGGTAAGGGACACCCAGTAC.

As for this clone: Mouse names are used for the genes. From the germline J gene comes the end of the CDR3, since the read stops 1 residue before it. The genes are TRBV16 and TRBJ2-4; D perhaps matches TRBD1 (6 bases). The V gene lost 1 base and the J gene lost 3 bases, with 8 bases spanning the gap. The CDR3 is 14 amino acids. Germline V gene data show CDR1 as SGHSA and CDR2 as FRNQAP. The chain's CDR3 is CASSLVQGQNTLYF. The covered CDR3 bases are TGTGCAAGCAGCTTAGTACAGGGACAAAACACCTTGTAC.

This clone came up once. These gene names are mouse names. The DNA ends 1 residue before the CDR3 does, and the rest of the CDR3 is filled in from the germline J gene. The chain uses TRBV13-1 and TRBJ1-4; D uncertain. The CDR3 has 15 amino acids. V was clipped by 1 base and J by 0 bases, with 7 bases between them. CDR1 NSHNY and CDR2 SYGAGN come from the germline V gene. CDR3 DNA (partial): TGTGCCAGCAGTGATCCGGGGATTTCCAACGAAAGATTATTT. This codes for CASSDPGISNERLF. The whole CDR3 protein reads CASSDPGISNERLFF. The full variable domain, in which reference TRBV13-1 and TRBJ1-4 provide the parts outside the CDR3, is EAAVTQSPRNKVTVTGGNVTLSCRQTNSHNYMYWYRQDTGHGLRLIHYSYGAGNLRIGDVPDGYKATRTTQEDFFLLLELASPSQTSLYFCASSDPGISNERLFFGHGTKLSVL.